The 32 T cell receptor beta chains given below trace back to one sample, sequenced in a study of T cell responses to AZD1222 COVID-19 vaccine (dated by TCRdb to the early 2020s). This specimen's time point label, per the study, means: baseline before first vaccination. Library prep was done by the immunoSEQ multiplex PCR assay. What TCRdb holds here is the immuneACCESS table cut down to in-frame rearrangements. Part of the clones is not present; checked against another copy, under half of the missing clones reflect an unresolved V gene, and the others are unexplained. The sample contains roughly 190,000 clones, approximately 90% of them found a single time. The ten biggest clones cover roughly 0.98% of the sample. The sample was peripheral blood, taken on day 0 of AZD1222 vaccination. Receptors originate from an adult in good health.

The chain combines TRBV4-3 with TRBJ2-4; TRBD1 matches 8 bases. The trim removed 3 bases at V and 1 base at J, leaving 11 bases unmatched. CDR1 is LGHNA, CDR2 YSLEER, per germline. The CDR3 has 18 amino acids. As DNA, the CDR3 is TGCGCCAGCAGCCAGAGAAAACAGGGGGAGAGGGCCAAAAACATTCAGTACTTC. As protein: CASSQRKQGERAKNIQYF.

The chain joins TRBV2 to TRBJ1-1; the D gene is possibly TRBD1 (6 bases). This CDR3 region has 12 residues. The ends were cut back, 6 bases at V and 4 bases at J, with 9 bases in the middle. The germline CDR1 and CDR2 sequences are SNHLY and FYNNEI. As DNA, the CDR3 is TGTGCCAGCAGAGCGGACAGCACTGAAGCTTTCTTT. It specifies CASRADSTEAFF.

The rearrangement uses TRBV9 and TRBJ2-3, with D tentatively TRBD2 (5 bases). CDR1 and CDR2 (germline): SGDLS, YYNGEE. This CDR3 has 15 residues. The V and J ends lost 0 bases and 7 bases respectively, with 15 bases between them. The CDR3 nucleotides are TGTGCCAGCAGCGTAGTGGAACTAGTCTCTCATACGCAGTATTTT. Translating it yields CASSVVELVSHTQYF.

This chain joins TRBV3-1 (or the pseudogene TRBV3-2) and TRBJ2-7; 8 bases agree with TRBD2. Losses at the gene ends were 4 bases for V and 0 bases for J; bases not matched to a gene: 8. Germline lookup yields CDR1 LGHDT and CDR2 YNNKEL (reference sequence). The CDR3 is made up of 16 amino acids. The DNA of the CDR3 is TGTGCCAGCAGCCGACTAGCCGGGACTAGCTCCTACGAGCAGTACTTC. Translated: CASSRLAGTSSYEQYF.

The J gene is TRBJ2-1, the V gene TRBV7-7; D is tentatively TRBD1 or TRBD2 (6 bases each). CDR1 is SSHAT and CDR2 is FNYEAQ in the germline V gene (reference sequence). V lost 10 bases and J lost 0, with 16 bases in between. The CDR3 sequence is 15 residues long. CDR3 coding DNA: TGTGCCACCTCAAGGGGGGCCAGCTCCTACAATGAGCAGTTCTTC. This translates into CATSRGASSYNEQFF. Supplemented by reference TRBV7-7 and TRBJ2-1, the full variable domain reads GAGVSQSPRYKVTKRGQDVTLRCDPISSHATLYWYQQALGQGPEFLTYFNYEAQPDKSGLPSDRFSAERPEGSISTLTIQRTEQRDSAMYRCATSRGASSYNEQFFGPGTRLTVL.

The chain joins TRBV28 to TRBJ1-1; TRBD1 might be the D (6 bases). Deletions cut 9 bases from V and 1 base from J, with 12 bases between. Germline V gene lookup returns CDR1 MDHEN and CDR2 SYDVKM. This CDR3 is 13 amino acids long. The CDR3 sequence: CASQDSRNTEAFF. As DNA, the CDR3 is TGTGCCAGTCAGGACAGCCGGAACACTGAAGCTTTCTTT.

The rearrangement uses TRBV25-1 and TRBJ1-5; weak D call: TRBD1 (5 bases). The ends were cut back, 2 bases at V and 6 bases at J, with 11 bases in the middle. CDR3 size: 14 residues. Germline V CDR1 and CDR2: MGHDK, SYGVNS. CDR3 nucleotide sequence: TGTGCCAGCAGTGAAGGCGGGGGGGGTCAGCCCCAGCATTTT. Residues: CASSEGGGGQPQHF.

This chain connects TRBV11-2 to TRBJ2-1; no clear D gene. Germline assignment: CDR1 SGHAT and CDR2 FQNNGV. CDR3 length: 14 residues. Trimming took off 8 bases at V and 5 bases at J, with 16 bases between the two ends. The CDR3 DNA follows: TGTGCCAGCGCTCTTAATAAGGTCAACAATGAGCAGTTCTTC. Protein sequence: CASALNKVNNEQFF.

The sample holds one count of this clone. This chain links TRBV19 with TRBJ2-3, with 7 positions matching TRBD1. In germline, CDR1 is LNHDA, CDR2 SQIVND (reference sequence). The CDR3 runs to 13 residues. Germline trimming cut 5 bases from V and 7 bases from J; bases unmatched to any gene: 6. Here the CDR3 reads CASSFSGGNTQYF. For the CDR3, the DNA is TGTGCCAGTAGTTTCTCAGGGGGTAATACGCAGTATTTT.

The V call is TRBV20-1, the J call TRBJ2-1; D unresolved. The germline CDR1 and CDR2 sequences are DFQATT and SNEGSKA (reference sequence). V shed 7 bases and J shed 6 bases, with 7 bases lying between them. The CDR3 has 10 residues. The CDR3 is CSGSSNEQFF. The DNA for the CDR3 is TGCAGTGGATCTAGCAATGAGCAGTTCTTC.

This clone was observed a handful of times. The rearrangement uses TRBV10-1 and TRBJ2-1; 9 bases fit TRBD2. V shed 4 bases, J shed 6 bases, and the junction held 4 bases outside the gene matches. Germline CDR1 and CDR2: WNHNN and SYGVQD (reference sequence). The CDR3 runs to 14 residues. The CDR3 is CASSASGAINEQFF. DNA for the CDR3: TGCGCCAGCAGTGCTAGCGGGGCCATCAATGAGCAGTTCTTC.

The chain has TRBV7-2 and TRBJ2-1; D gene ambiguous. The V end was cut by 0 bases, the J end by 6 bases, with 6 bases between. CDR3 length equals 13 residues. Germline V lookup: CDR1 SGHTA, CDR2 FQGNSA. The DNA for the CDR3 is TGTGCCAGCAGCTTAGCGGGTCGCAATGAGCAGTTCTTC. This codes for CASSLAGRNEQFF.

The V and J genes are TRBV19 and TRBJ2-1; D assignment may be TRBD1 or TRBD2 (5 bases each). Trimming stripped 1 base from V and 1 base from J, with 11 bases between. CDR1 and CDR2 from the germline V gene are LNHDA and SQIVND (reference sequence). The CDR3 extends over 16 amino acids. The CDR3 reads CASSIAAGSSYNEQFF. The CDR3 coding sequence is TGTGCCAGTAGTATAGCTGCAGGGAGTTCCTACAATGAGCAGTTCTTC.

J is TRBJ2-2 and V is TRBV7-3, with D perhaps matching TRBD1 (6 bases). CDR1 SGHTA and CDR2 FQGTGA come from the germline V gene. The CDR3 extends over 15 amino acids. V gave up 4 bases and J gave up 4 bases, with 13 bases separating them. CDR3 region: CASSSFGQFTGELFF. The CDR3 nucleotides are TGTGCCAGCAGCTCATTCGGACAGTTCACCGGGGAGCTGTTTTTT.

V is TRBV6-5 and J is TRBJ1-2; D possibly corresponds to TRBD1 (5 bases). The length of the CDR3 is 15 residues. Between the trimmed V and J ends, which lost 11 bases and 8 bases, there was a span of 27 bases. From germline, CDR1 is MNHEY and CDR2 SVGAGI. CDR3 bases: TGTGCCGGCCAACGGACGGACAATCGGGGTGGCGGCTACACCTTC. It yields the protein CAGQRTDNRGGGYTF.

V gene TRBV5-1 combines with J gene TRBJ2-3; D remains ambiguous. The CDR3 covers 15 residues. From germline, CDR1 is SGHRS and CDR2 YFSETQ. The germline V and J ends were trimmed by 4 bases and 2 bases, with 14 bases remaining between them. The CDR3 DNA is TGCGCCAGCAGCCTTGGAGATCACTTCACAGATACGCAGTATTTT. Translation: CASSLGDHFTDTQYF.

The chain joins TRBV2 to TRBJ1-2; a possible D gene is TRBD1 (5 bases). The CDR3 contains 14 residues. CDR1 and CDR2 (germline): SNHLY, FYNNEI. V lost 6 bases and J 4 bases, leaving 15 bases between the germline ends. The CDR3 DNA reads TGTGCCAGCAGAGGGACGGCCGACCGCTATGGCTACACCTTC. Encoded protein: CASRGTADRYGYTF. The whole variable domain, remainder taken from reference TRBV2 and TRBJ1-2, is EPEVTQTPSHQVTQMGQEVILRCVPISNHLYFYWYRQILGQKVEFLVSFYNNEISEKSEIFDDQFSVERPDGSNFTLKIRSTKLEDSAMYFCASRGTADRYGYTFGSGTRLTVV.

CDR3 in amino acids: CASSESSGRALTYEQYF. DNA for the CDR3: TGTGCCAGCAGTGAATCCAGCGGGAGGGCCTTGACCTACGAGCAGTACTTC. The genes are TRBV6-1 and TRBJ2-7, with TRBD2 identical over 10 bases. The CDR3 runs to 17 residues. The germline V gene has CDR1 MNHNS and CDR2 SASEGT. J was trimmed by 2 bases and V by 2 bases; bases with no gene match: 9.

This rearrangement joins TRBV5-6 to TRBJ2-2, with 15 nucleotides matching TRBD2. The ends lost 4 bases at V and 4 bases at J; junction bases unmatched: 2. Germline CDR1 reads SGHDT; CDR2 reads YYEEEE. The CDR3 runs to 16 residues. CDR3 in DNA: TGTGCCAGCAGCCCGGGACTAGCGGGAGGCACCGGGGAGCTGTTTTTT. It is translated as CASSPGLAGGTGELFF.

The rearrangement uses TRBV7-3 and TRBJ2-1, with D perhaps given as TRBD1 or TRBD2 (7 bases each). The germline V gene encodes CDR1 SGHTA and CDR2 FQGTGA. Trimming shortened V by 5 bases and J by 7 bases, and 24 bases separated the two germline ends. The CDR3 extends over 17 amino acids. CDR3 protein: CASSPQGGGRGKNEQFF. The CDR3 DNA sequence: TGTGCCAGCAGCCCCCAGGGGGGGGGCAGGGGGAAGAATGAGCAGTTCTTC.

The chain uses TRBV3-1 (or the pseudogene TRBV3-2) and TRBJ1-1, with D maybe TRBD1 (6 bases). This CDR3 has 13 amino acids. Germline V gives CDR1 LGHDT, CDR2 YNNKEL (reference sequence). The V end lost 2 bases, the J end lost 7 bases, and 11 bases lay between the germline ends. This CDR3 is CASSQTGRLEAFF. CDR3 DNA sequence: TGTGCCAGCAGCCAAACAGGGCGTCTTGAAGCTTTCTTT.

V gene TRBV4-2 combines with J gene TRBJ2-3; 10 bases are shared with TRBD2. Looked up from germline, CDR1 is LGHNA and CDR2 is YNFKEQ. The CDR3 runs 17 residues. V was clipped by 2 bases and J by 2 bases; unmatched bases: 7. The CDR3 sequence: CASSQPRGTSDTDTQYF. In nucleotides, the CDR3 is TGTGCCAGCAGCCAACCGCGAGGGACTAGCGACACAGATACGCAGTATTTT.

V usage is TRBV19 and J usage is TRBJ2-1; D tentatively fits TRBD1 or TRBD2 (5 bases each). The CDR3 is 15 amino acids. V gave up 4 bases and J gave up 3 bases, with 13 bases separating them. Germline V gives CDR1 LNHDA, CDR2 SQIVND (reference sequence). The CDR3 DNA sequence: TGTGCCAGTAGTACCTTTTTGGGGGTCTACAATGAGCAGTTCTTC. Translated, it gives CASSTFLGVYNEQFF.

The chain employs TRBV6-4 and TRBJ2-1, with TRBD2 matching 8 bases. CDR1 is MRHNA and CDR2 is SNTAGT in the germline V gene. With 1 base clipped from V and 3 bases from J, the junction kept 2 bases outside the gene matches. The CDR3 runs 15 residues. The CDR3 DNA reads TGTGCCAGCAGTGACTGGCTAGCGGGCTACAATGAGCAGTTCTTC. Translating gives CASSDWLAGYNEQFF.

This chain links TRBV29-1 with TRBJ1-5; tentative D call: TRBD1 (5 bases). The V gene lost 6 bases and the J gene lost 0 bases, with 6 bases spanning the gap. Germline-derived CDR1 and CDR2 are SQVTM and ANQGSEA. CDR3 length: 12 residues. The CDR3 DNA is TGCAGCGTCAGGGATAGCAATCAGCCCCAGCATTTT. Translation gives CSVRDSNQPQHF.

J is TRBJ2-1 and V is TRBV20-1; D gene uncertain. The CDR3 sequence is 11 residues long. V was cut by 0 bases and J by 10 bases, with 7 bases left in between. Germline V gene data show CDR1 as DFQATT and CDR2 as SNEGSKA (reference sequence). CDR3 amino acids: CSARDPPEQFF. In nucleotides, the CDR3 is TGCAGTGCTAGAGATCCCCCCGAGCAGTTCTTC.

The chain recombines TRBV4-1 with TRBJ2-7; no reliable D call. CDR1 is MGHRA and CDR2 is YSYEKL in the germline V gene. With 6 bases removed from V and 3 bases from J, the gap between germline ends came to 15 bases. CDR3 length: 14 residues. CDR3 amino acids: CASRSSPTYYEQYF. The CDR3 DNA sequence: TGCGCCAGCAGATCCAGTCCCACCTACTACGAGCAGTACTTC.

This clone was detected once. V and J are TRBV6-4 and TRBJ2-1; no clear D gene. Trimming took off 3 bases at V and 9 bases at J, with 3 bases between the two ends. CDR3 length equals 10 residues. Germline V gene sequence: CDR1 MRHNA, CDR2 SNTAGT. The CDR3 DNA reads TGTGCCAGCAGTGAGGGTGAGCAGTTCTTC. It specifies CASSEGEQFF.

The chain uses TRBV19 and TRBJ2-1; 7 nucleotides agree with TRBD1. After removal of 6 bases from V and 3 bases from J, the junction contained 8 bases not matched to a gene. CDR1 is LNHDA, CDR2 SQIVND, per germline (reference sequence). This CDR3 is 15 amino acids long. CDR3 nucleotides: TGTGCCAGTAGGGAAAGGGGGCGCGACTACAATGAGCAGTTCTTC. It translates to CASRERGRDYNEQFF.

This chain uses TRBV5-4 with TRBJ1-2, with a tentative D call TRBD1 (6 bases). This CDR3 region has 17 residues. CDR1 and CDR2 from the germline V gene are SGHNT and YYREEE (reference sequence). The V and J ends lost 0 bases and 4 bases respectively, with 19 bases between them. CDR3 residues: CASSLGQGKGGAYGYTF. The CDR3 nucleotides read TGTGCCAGCAGCTTGGGGCAGGGGAAAGGGGGAGCCTATGGCTACACCTTC.

V is TRBV11-3 and J is TRBJ1-3; no reliable D call. The CDR3 has 16 amino acids. The ends were cut back, 3 bases at V and 0 bases at J, with 12 bases in the middle. Per germline, CDR1 SGHNT and CDR2 YENEEA. CDR3 in DNA: TGTGCCAGCAGCTTCCCCACCAGGTTCTCTGGAAACACCATATATTTT. Protein sequence: CASSFPTRFSGNTIYF.

The chain recombines TRBV11-2 with TRBJ2-5, with D perhaps TRBD1 (6 bases). Between the trimmed V and J ends, which lost 4 bases and 4 bases, there was a span of 16 bases. Germline V gene lookup returns CDR1 SGHAT and CDR2 FQNNGV. The length of the CDR3 is 15 residues. CDR3: CASSSQGDGGETQYF. The CDR3, as DNA: TGTGCCAGCAGCTCACAGGGAGATGGCGGAGAGACCCAGTACTTC.